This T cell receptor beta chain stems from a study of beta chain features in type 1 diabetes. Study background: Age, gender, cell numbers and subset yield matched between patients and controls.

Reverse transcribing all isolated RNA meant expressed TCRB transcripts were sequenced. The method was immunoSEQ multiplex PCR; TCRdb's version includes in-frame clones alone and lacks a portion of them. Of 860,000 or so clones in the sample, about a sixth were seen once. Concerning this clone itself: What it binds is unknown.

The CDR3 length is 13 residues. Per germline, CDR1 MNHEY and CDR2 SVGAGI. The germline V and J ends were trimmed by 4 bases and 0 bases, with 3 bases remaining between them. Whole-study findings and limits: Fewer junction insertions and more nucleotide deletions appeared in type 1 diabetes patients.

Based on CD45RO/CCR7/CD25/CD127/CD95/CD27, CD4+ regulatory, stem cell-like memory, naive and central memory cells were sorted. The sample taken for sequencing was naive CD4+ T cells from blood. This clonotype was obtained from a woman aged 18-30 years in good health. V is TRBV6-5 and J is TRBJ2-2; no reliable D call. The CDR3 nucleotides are TGTGCCAGCAGTTCTGCGAACACCGGGGAGCTGTTTTTT. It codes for CASSSANTGELFF.